This TCR beta chain derives from a study of cytotoxic CD8 clonotypes in ibrutinib-treated CLL. Overall study results and limits: Pretreatment clonality was elevated relative to age-matched healthy donors and paralleled circulating CD8+ T-cell counts. Before falling back toward baseline at progression, clonality had risen at the time of ibrutinib response.

Regarding this clone: As yet, its antigen is unknown.

Data came from immunoSEQ multiplex PCR; TCRdb stores just in-frame clones and leaves some out. The sample lists some 140,000 clones; approximately 90% were seen once. The receptor comes from a human donor with chronic lymphocytic leukemia. The material sequenced was PBMCs, taken after 12 months of ibrutinib treatment.

The CDR3 bases are TGTGCCAGCAGCTTAGAGCCAAATGAAGCTTTCTTT. Its protein product is CASSLEPNEAFF. This sequence joins TRBV5-4 and TRBJ1-1; no clear D gene. Trimming removed 2 bases from V and 7 bases from J, with 9 bases in between. Germline CDR1 SGHNT, CDR2 YYREEE (reference sequence). This CDR3 contains 12 residues.